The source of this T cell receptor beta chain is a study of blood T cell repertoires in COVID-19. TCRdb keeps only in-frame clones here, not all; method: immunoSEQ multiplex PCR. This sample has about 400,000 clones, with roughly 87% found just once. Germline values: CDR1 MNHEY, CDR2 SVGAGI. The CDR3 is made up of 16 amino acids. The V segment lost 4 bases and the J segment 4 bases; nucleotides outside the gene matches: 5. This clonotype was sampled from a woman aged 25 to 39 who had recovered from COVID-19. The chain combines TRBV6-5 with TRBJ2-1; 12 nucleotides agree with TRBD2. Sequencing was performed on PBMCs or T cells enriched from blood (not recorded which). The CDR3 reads CASSSRLAGEYNEQFF. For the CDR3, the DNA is TGTGCCAGCAGTTCCCGACTAGCGGGGGAATACAATGAGCAGTTCTTC.